This TCR beta chain was sequenced for a study of T-cell memory formation after mild COVID-19. Study-wide context: TCR clusters showed largely donor specificity. Study results and limitations: Some responding clones appeared in pre-infection memory, suggesting cross-reactive memory joined. A second wave expanding day 15 to 37 was CD4+-biased; contracting clones were balanced.

There are 11 residues in the CDR3. The V and J ends lost 0 bases and 5 bases respectively, with 1 base between them. Germline lookup yields CDR1 SGHRS and CDR2 YFSETQ. This clonotype was detected many times. Its cognate antigen is unknown. MiXCR, run by TCRdb on the 5' RACE reads, gives a single entry per CDR3 protein. The sample consists of 200,000 to 250,000 distinct CDR3 sequences, under 12% of them appearing once. Sequencing was done on a sample of PBMCs or a T cell subset sorted from them (not recorded which). This sequence joins TRBV5-1 and TRBJ2-3; D is undetermined. This clonotype was obtained from a man between 18 and 29 years old who had mild COVID-19 (a few samples of this study predate the infection). Cell type and time point are not known. The CDR3 is CASSLEDTQYF. Here the CDR3 DNA reads TGCGCCAGCAGCTTGGAAGATACGCAGTATTTT.